This T cell receptor (beta chain) was retrieved from a study of control samples from healthy donors and cancer patients. V gave up 5 bases and J gave up 5 bases, with 8 bases separating them. The CDR3 loop spans 12 amino acids. CDR1 is SGHTA, CDR2 FQGTGA, per germline. Assay: immunoSEQ multiplex PCR; the TCRdb copy retains only in-frame clones and omits some. The data hold hundreds of thousands of clones, with approximately 92% observed a single time. Sequencing was performed on PBMCs. The clonotype originates from a man between 40 and 49 years old with head and neck cancer. The V call is TRBV7-3, the J call TRBJ2-3; D remains ambiguous. CDR3 protein: CASSVPGDTQYF. The CDR3 nucleotides read TGTGCCAGCAGCGTTCCTGGAGATACGCAGTATTTT.